The clone carrying this T cell receptor (beta chain) was seen more than once but under ten times. What it binds is not known. The study ran its PCR with 60 Vbeta and 13 Jbeta primers. Sequencing was performed with immunoSEQ multiplex PCR; in TCRdb, only in-frame clones are kept and a portion is missing. The sample holds roughly 130,000 clones, over 70% seen once. These data belong to a study of cytomegalovirus exposure and HLA in healthy donors. Study-level points and caveats: Reported results showed that the classifier diagnosed cytomegalovirus status with high specificity and sensitivity. A later analysis found common viral pathogens apparently linked to several of the most significant clusters.

Unrecorded immune exposures were likely, despite nominal health at sampling. The sequence came from a woman aged 60 to 75 in good health and CMV-seropositive. The sequencing sample was made of PBMCs.

CDR3 bases: TGTGCCAGCAGGAACACAGGGCTAACTAATGAAAAACTGTTTTTT. Protein: CASRNTGLTNEKLFF. V usage is TRBV2 and J usage is TRBJ1-4, with D possibly matching TRBD1 (6 bases). The length of the CDR3 is 15 residues. Trimming took off 6 bases at V and 1 base at J, with 12 bases between the two ends. In germline, CDR1 is SNHLY, CDR2 FYNNEI.